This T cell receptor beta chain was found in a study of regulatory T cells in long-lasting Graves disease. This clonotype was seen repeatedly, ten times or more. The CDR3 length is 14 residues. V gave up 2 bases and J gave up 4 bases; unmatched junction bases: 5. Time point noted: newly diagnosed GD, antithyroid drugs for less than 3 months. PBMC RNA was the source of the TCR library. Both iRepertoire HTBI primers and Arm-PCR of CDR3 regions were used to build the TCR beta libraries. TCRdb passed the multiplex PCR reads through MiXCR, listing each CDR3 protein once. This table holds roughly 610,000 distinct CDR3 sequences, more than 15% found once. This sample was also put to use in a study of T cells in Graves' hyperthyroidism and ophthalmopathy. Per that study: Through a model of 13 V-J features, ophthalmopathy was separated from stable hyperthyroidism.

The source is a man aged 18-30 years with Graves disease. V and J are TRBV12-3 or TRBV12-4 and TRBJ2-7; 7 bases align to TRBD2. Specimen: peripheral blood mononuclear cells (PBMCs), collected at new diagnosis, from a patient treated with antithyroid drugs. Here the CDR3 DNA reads TGTGCCAGCAGTTTATCTAGCGGCCTGTACGAGCAGTACTTC. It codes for CASSLSSGLYEQYF.